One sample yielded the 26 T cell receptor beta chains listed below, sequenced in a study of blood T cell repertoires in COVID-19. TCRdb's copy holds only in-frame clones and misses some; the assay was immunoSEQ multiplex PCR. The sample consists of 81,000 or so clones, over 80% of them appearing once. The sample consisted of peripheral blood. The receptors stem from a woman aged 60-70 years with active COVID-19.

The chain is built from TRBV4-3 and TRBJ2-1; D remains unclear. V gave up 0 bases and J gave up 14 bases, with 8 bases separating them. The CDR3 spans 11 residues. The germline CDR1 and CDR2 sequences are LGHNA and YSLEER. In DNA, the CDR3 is TGCGCCAGCAGCCAAGATACAGAAAAGTTCTTC. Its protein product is CASSQDTEKFF.

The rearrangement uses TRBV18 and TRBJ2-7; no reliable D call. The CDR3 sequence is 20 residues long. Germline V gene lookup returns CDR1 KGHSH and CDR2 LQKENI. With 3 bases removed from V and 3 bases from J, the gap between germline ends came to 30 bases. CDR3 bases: TGTGCCAGCTCACCCAAAATCCCCGCAGGTCCCACAACAGTAAACTACGAGCAGTACTTC. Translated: CASSPKIPAGPTTVNYEQYF.

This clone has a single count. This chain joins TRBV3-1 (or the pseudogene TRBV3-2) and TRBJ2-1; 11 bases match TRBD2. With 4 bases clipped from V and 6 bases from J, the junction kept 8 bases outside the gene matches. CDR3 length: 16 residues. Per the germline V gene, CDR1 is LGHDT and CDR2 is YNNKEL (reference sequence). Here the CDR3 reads CASSPQLAGVGNEQFF. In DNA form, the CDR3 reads TGTGCCAGCAGCCCCCAACTAGCGGGAGTTGGCAATGAGCAGTTCTTC.

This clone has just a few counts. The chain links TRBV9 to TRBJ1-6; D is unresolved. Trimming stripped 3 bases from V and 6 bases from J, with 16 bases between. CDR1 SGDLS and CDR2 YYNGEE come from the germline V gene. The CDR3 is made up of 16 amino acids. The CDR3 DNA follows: TGTGCCAGCAGCGCCCGGGAAACTCCAGCTAATTCACCCCTCCACTTT. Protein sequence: CASSARETPANSPLHF. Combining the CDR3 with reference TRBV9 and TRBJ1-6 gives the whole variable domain DSGVTQTPKHLITATGQRVTLRCSPRSGDLSVYWYQQSLDQGLQFLIQYYNGEERAKGNILERFSAQQFPDLHSELNLSSLELGDSALYFCASSARETPANSPLHFGNGTRLTVT.

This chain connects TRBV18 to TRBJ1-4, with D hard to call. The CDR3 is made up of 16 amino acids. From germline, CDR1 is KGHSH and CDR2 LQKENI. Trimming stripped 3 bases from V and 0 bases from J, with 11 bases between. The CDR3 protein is CASSPVQISTNEKLFF. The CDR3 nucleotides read TGTGCCAGCTCACCCGTTCAGATTTCAACTAATGAAAAACTGTTTTTT.

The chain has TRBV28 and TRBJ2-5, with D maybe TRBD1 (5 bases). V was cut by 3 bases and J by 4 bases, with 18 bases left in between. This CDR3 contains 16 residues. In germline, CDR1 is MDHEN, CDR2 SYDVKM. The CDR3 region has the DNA TGTGCCAGCAGTTTTAGGCAGGGTAAAGGCGGAGAGACCCAGTACTTC. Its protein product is CASSFRQGKGGETQYF.

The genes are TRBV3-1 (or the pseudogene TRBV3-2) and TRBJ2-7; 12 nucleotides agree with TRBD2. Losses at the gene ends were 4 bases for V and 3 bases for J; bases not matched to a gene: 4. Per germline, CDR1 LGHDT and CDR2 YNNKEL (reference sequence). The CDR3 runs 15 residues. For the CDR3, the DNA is TGTGCCAGCAGCCCTCGACTAGCGGGGGACTACGAGCAGTACTTC. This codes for CASSPRLAGDYEQYF.

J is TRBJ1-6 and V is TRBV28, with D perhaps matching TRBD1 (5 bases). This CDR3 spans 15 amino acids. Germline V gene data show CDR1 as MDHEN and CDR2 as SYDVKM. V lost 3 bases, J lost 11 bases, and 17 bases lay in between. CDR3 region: CASSFPPLGATPLHF. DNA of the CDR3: TGTGCCAGCAGTTTCCCCCCCCTTGGGGCGACACCCCTCCACTTT.

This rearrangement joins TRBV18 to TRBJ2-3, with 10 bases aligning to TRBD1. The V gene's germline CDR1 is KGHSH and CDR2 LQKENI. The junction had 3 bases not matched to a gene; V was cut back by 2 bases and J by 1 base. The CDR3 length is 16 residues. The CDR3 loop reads CASSPYGQGGTDTQYF. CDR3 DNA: TGTGCCAGCTCACCATATGGACAGGGGGGCACAGATACGCAGTATTTT.

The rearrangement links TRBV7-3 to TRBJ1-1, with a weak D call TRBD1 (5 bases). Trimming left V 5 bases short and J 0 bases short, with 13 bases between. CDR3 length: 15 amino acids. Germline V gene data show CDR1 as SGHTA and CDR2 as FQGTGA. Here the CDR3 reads CASSLRRGMNTEAFF. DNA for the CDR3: TGTGCCAGCAGCCTAAGGAGGGGTATGAACACTGAAGCTTTCTTT.

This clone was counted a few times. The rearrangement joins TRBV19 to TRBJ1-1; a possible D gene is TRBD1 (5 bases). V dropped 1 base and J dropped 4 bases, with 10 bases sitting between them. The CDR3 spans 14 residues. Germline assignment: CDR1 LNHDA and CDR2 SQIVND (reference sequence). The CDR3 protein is CASSIGQLGTEAFF. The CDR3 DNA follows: TGTGCCAGTAGTATAGGACAGCTGGGCACTGAAGCTTTCTTT. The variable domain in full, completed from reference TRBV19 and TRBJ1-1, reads DGGITQSPKYLFRKEGQNVTLSCEQNLNHDAMYWYRQDPGQGLRLIYYSQIVNDFQKGDIAEGYSVSREKKESFPLTVTSAQKNPTAFYLCASSIGQLGTEAFFGQGTRLTVV.

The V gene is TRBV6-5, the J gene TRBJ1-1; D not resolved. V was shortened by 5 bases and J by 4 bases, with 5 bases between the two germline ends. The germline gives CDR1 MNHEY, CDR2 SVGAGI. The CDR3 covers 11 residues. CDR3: CASSQITEAFF. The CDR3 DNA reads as TGTGCCAGCAGTCAGATCACTGAAGCTTTCTTT.

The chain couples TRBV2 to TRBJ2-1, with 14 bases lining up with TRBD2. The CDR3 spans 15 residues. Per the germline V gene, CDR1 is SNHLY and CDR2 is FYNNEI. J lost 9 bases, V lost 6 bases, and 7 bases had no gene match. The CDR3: CASSPGLAGGFEQFF. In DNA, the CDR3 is TGTGCCAGCAGCCCCGGACTAGCGGGGGGTTTTGAGCAGTTCTTC.

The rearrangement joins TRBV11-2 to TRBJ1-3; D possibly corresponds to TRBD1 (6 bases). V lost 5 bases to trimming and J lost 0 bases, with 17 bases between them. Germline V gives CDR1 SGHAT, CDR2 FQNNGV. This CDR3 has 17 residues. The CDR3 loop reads CASSRKDSQSSGNTIYF. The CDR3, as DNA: TGTGCCAGCAGCCGAAAGGACAGCCAGAGCTCTGGAAACACCATATATTTT.

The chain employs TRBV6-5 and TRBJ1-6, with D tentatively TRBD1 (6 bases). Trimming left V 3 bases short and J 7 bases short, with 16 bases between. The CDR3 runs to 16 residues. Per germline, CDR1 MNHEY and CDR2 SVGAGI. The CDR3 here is CASSYNGGAVNSPLHF. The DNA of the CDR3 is TGTGCCAGCAGTTATAACGGGGGGGCGGTAAATTCACCCCTCCACTTT.

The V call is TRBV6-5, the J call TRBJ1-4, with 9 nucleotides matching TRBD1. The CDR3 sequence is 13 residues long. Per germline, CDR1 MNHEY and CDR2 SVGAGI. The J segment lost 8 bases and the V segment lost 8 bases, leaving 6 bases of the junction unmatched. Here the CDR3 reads CASDTGGREKLFF. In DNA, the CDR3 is TGTGCCAGCGATACAGGGGGCAGGGAAAAACTGTTTTTT.

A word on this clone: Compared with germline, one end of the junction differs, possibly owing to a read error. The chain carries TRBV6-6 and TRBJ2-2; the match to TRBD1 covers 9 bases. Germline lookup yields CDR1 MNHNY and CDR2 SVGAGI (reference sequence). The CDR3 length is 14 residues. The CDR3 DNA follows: TGTGCCAGCAGCACAGGGGGCGAACACCGGGGAGCTGTTTTT. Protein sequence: CASSTGGEHRGAVF.

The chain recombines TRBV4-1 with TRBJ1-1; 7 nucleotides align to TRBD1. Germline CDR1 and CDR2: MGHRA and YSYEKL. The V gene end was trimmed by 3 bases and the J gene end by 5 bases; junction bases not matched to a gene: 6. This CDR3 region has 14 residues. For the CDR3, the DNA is TGCGCCAGCAGCCACCTTGACAGGGCGACTGAAGCTTTCTTT. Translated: CASSHLDRATEAFF.

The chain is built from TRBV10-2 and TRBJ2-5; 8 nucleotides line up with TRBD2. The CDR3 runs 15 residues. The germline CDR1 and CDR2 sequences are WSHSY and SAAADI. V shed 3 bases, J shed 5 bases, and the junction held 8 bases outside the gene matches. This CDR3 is CASSDETSVLETQYF. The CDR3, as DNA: TGCGCCAGCAGTGACGAGACTAGCGTCCTTGAGACCCAGTACTTC.

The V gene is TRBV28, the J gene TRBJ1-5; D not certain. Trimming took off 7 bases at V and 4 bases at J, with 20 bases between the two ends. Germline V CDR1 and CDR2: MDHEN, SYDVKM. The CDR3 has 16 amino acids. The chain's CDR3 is CASTALARPINQPQHF. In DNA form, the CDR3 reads TGTGCCAGCACCGCCCTCGCCAGGCCTATTAATCAGCCCCAGCATTTT.

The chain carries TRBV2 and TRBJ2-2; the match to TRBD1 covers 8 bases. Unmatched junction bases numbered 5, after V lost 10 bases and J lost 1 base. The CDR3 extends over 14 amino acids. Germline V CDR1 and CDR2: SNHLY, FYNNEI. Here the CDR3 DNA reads TGTGCCACCGCGGGACAGGTGAACACCGGGGAGCTGTTTTTT. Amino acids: CATAGQVNTGELFF.

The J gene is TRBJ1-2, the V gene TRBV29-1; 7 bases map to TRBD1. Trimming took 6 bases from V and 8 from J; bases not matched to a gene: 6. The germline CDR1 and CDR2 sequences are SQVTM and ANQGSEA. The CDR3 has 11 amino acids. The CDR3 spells CSVPTGRGYTF. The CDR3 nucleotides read TGCAGCGTCCCGACAGGGCGGGGCTACACCTTC.

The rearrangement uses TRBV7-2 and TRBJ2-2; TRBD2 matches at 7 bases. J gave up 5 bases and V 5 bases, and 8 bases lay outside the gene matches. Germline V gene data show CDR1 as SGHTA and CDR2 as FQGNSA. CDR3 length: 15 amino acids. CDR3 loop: CASSTPGGWTGELFF. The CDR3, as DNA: TGTGCCAGCAGCACCCCCGGGGGGTGGACCGGGGAGCTGTTTTTT.

Here the CDR3 DNA reads TGTGCCAGCAGTGAACCATTCACACGGACACTCAACACTGAAGCTTTCTTT. Encoded protein: CASSEPFTRTLNTEAFF. The chain recombines TRBV6-1 with TRBJ1-1; D is perhaps TRBD1 (5 bases). From germline, CDR1 is MNHNS and CDR2 SASEGT. V was cut by 2 bases and J by 2 bases, with 18 bases left in between. The CDR3 contains 17 residues.

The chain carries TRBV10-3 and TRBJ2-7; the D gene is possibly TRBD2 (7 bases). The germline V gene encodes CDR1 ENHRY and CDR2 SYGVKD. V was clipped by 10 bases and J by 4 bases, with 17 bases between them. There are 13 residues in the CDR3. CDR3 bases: TGTGCCACCTTGGGCGGGGGCGCGTACGAGCAGTACTTC. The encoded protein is CATLGGGAYEQYF.

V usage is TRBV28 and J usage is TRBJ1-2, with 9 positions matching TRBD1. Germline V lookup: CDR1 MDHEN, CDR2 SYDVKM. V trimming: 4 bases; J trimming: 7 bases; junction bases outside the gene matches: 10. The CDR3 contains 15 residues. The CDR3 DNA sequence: TGTGCCAGCAGTTCAGGTCCGGGACAGGGTCCTGGCTACACCTTC. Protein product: CASSSGPGQGPGYTF.